This passage covers 2 T cell receptor beta chains from one sample sequenced in a study of Graves' ophthalmopathy and Graves' hyperthyroidism. RNA transcripts provided the template for amplifying TCR beta CDR3 regions. First-round RT-PCR with HTBI primers preceded a second-round multiplex PCR. MiXCR, run by TCRdb on the multiplex PCR reads, gives a single entry per CDR3 protein. The sample has hundreds of thousands of distinct CDR3 sequences; 22% are singletons. Input material: peripheral blood. These receptors originate from a woman aged 18-35 years with stable Graves' hyperthyroidism. Some clones in this sample may be carry-over from other donors' samples.

This clonotype was recorded at least ten times. This chain joins TRBV10-1 and TRBJ2-7; 8 bases are a match to TRBD2. The V gene's germline CDR1 is WNHNN and CDR2 SYGVQD (reference sequence). J was trimmed by 0 bases and V by 6 bases; bases with no gene match: 4. This CDR3 has 14 amino acids. The CDR3 protein is CASSSTSDSYEQYF. The CDR3 DNA reads as TGCGCCAGCAGCTCGACTAGCGACTCCTACGAGCAGTACTTC.

This clonotype appeared many times. The rearrangement uses TRBV6-1 and TRBJ1-3; D is undetermined. In germline, CDR1 is MNHNS, CDR2 SASEGT. The CDR3 is made up of 13 amino acids. Trimming removed 3 bases from V and 6 bases from J, with 9 bases in between. The chain's CDR3 is CASSEDLANTIYF. The CDR3 region has the DNA TGTGCCAGCAGTGAGGACCTCGCAAACACCATATATTTT.